One and the same sample provided the 6 T cell receptor beta chains below, sequenced in a study of T cells after yellow fever vaccination. One entry per CDR3 protein results from TCRdb running MiXCR on the 5' RACE reads. The repertoire holds some 670,000 distinct CDR3 sequences, 9% to 15% seen once, with 14% to 15% in the top ten. The sequencing used PBMCs, collected on the day of the yellow fever booster vaccination. All receptors come from a man younger than 40 who received the YFV17D yellow fever vaccine.

In nucleotides, the CDR3 is TGTGCCAGCAGTCCGACCCCCCCCGCCAACAATGAGCAGTTCTTC. This translates into CASSPTPPANNEQFF. This chain uses TRBV12-3 or TRBV12-4 with TRBJ2-1; D not certain. CDR3 size: 15 residues. V was clipped by 5 bases and J by 5 bases, with 16 bases between them.

The chain is built from TRBV20-1 and TRBJ1-4; maybe TRBD1 (5 bases). V was cut by 6 bases and J by 4 bases, with 15 bases left in between. The germline CDR1 and CDR2 sequences are DFQATT and SNEGSKA (reference sequence). This CDR3 is built from 14 residues. DNA for the CDR3: TGCAGTGCCACGCAGACAGCCGATAATGAAAAACTGTTTTTT. This translates into CSATQTADNEKLFF.

In its sample, this clonotype was seen once. The chain links TRBV10-1 to TRBJ2-7; TRBD2 agrees at 10 bases. The V gene end was trimmed by 0 bases and the J gene end by 3 bases; junction bases not matched to a gene: 5. Germline lookup yields CDR1 WNHNN and CDR2 SYGVQD (reference sequence). The CDR3 length is 16 residues. CDR3 sequence: CASSESTASGSYEQYF. CDR3 DNA sequence: TGCGCCAGCAGTGAGTCGACGGCTAGCGGGAGCTACGAGCAGTACTTC.

V gene TRBV6-2 or TRBV6-3 combines with J gene TRBJ2-5; 7 bases map to TRBD1. The CDR3 consists of 17 residues. Germline-derived CDR1 and CDR2 are MNHEY and SVGEGT. Trimming removed 2 bases from V and 0 bases from J; junction bases left unmatched: 9. For the CDR3, the DNA is TGTGCCAGCAGTTACCTGACAGGGAGAGGGGACCAAGAGACCCAGTACTTC. Translating it yields CASSYLTGRGDQETQYF.

This clonotype was found a few times. The V and J genes are TRBV14 and TRBJ2-3, with D tentatively TRBD1 (6 bases). The CDR3 length is 17 residues. The V end was cut by 3 bases, the J end by 2 bases, with 18 bases between. The V gene's germline CDR1 is SGHDN and CDR2 FVKESK. Here the CDR3 DNA reads TGTGCCAGCAGCCACGTCGCCGGGACACTTCACACAGATACGCAGTATTTT. It specifies CASSHVAGTLHTDTQYF.

This chain joins TRBV9 and TRBJ1-3; D unresolved. Trimming removed 0 bases at V and 0 bases at J, with 10 bases between. The CDR3 runs to 16 residues. The V gene's germline CDR1 is SGDLS and CDR2 YYNGEE. CDR3 region: CASSVGPANSGNTIYF. CDR3 in DNA: TGTGCCAGCAGCGTAGGCCCGGCGAACTCTGGAAACACCATATATTTT.